These 10 T cell receptor beta chains originate from one sample sequenced in a study of cytomegalovirus exposure and HLA in healthy donors. Use of 60 Vbeta and 13 Jbeta primers characterized the PCR. Data came from immunoSEQ multiplex PCR; TCRdb stores just in-frame clones and leaves some out. The top ten hold less than 7.5% of the sample, which has roughly 78,000 clones, under 70% seen once. Material for sequencing was PBMCs. The receptor source for this set is a young man in good health and CMV-seropositive.

V usage is TRBV14 and J usage is TRBJ2-7; D remains unclear. The germline V and J ends were trimmed by 3 bases and 4 bases, with 13 bases remaining between them. Germline V gene sequence: CDR1 SGHDN, CDR2 FVKESK. CDR3 length: 14 amino acids. The DNA of the CDR3 is TGTGCCAGCAGCCACTCTCTCTCCCGTTACGAGCAGTACTTC. This encodes CASSHSLSRYEQYF.

The V and J genes are TRBV19 and TRBJ1-1, with D maybe TRBD1 (5 bases). V was cut by 2 bases and J by 5 bases, with 21 bases left in between. CDR1 is LNHDA and CDR2 is SQIVND in the germline V gene (reference sequence). This CDR3 has 17 amino acids. In DNA form, the CDR3 reads TGTGCCAGTAGTATATTCTTGCGGGGCGAGGGAGAGACTGAAGCTTTCTTT. It is translated as CASSIFLRGEGETEAFF.

The chain combines TRBV5-5 with TRBJ2-3, with a possible D match to TRBD2 (6 bases). Looked up from germline, CDR1 is SGHKS and CDR2 is YYEKEE (reference sequence). This CDR3 has 16 residues. V dropped 7 bases and J dropped 6 bases, with 24 bases sitting between them. CDR3 protein: CASFPAGTLIRDTQYF. CDR3 bases: TGTGCCAGCTTCCCCGCCGGGACTCTAATTAGGGATACGCAGTATTTT.

The V and J genes are TRBV7-6 and TRBJ2-1; TRBD2 might be the D (6 bases). CDR1 SGHVS and CDR2 FNYEAQ come from the germline V gene. CDR3 length equals 17 residues. Trimming removed 0 bases from V and 3 bases from J, with 15 bases in between. The CDR3 here is CASSLAAGGFIYNEQFF. As DNA, the CDR3 is TGTGCCAGCAGCTTAGCAGCGGGCGGTTTCATCTACAATGAGCAGTTCTTC.

This chain connects TRBV28 to TRBJ1-2, with 9 nucleotides matching TRBD1. Germline CDR1 MDHEN, CDR2 SYDVKM. V lost 8 bases, J lost 6 bases, and 4 bases stayed unmatched. There are 12 residues in the CDR3. As DNA, the CDR3 is TGTGCCAGCGGGACAGGGTATGATGGCTACACCTTC. As protein: CASGTGYDGYTF.

The chain is built from TRBV5-5 and TRBJ1-4, with D maybe TRBD1 (5 bases). The CDR3 has 14 residues. Germline V gene sequence: CDR1 SGHKS, CDR2 YYEKEE (reference sequence). V was cut by 7 bases and J by 8 bases, with 18 bases left in between. Here the CDR3 DNA reads TGTGCCAGCGGGACCCCCGGGGGGGTCGAAAAACTGTTTTTT. Translating gives CASGTPGGVEKLFF. Full variable domain (rest looked up from reference TRBV5-5 and TRBJ1-4): DAGVTQSPTHLIKTRGQQVTLRCSPISGHKSVSWYQQVLGQGPQFIFQYYEKEERGRGNFPDRFSARQFPNYSSELNVNALLLGDSALYLCASGTPGGVEKLFFGSGTQLSVL.

The rearrangement joins TRBV5-1 to TRBJ1-1; 10 bases agree with TRBD1. Germline loops: CDR1 SGHRS, CDR2 YFSETQ. This CDR3 has 20 amino acids. V lost 1 base and J lost 3; bases outside the gene matches: 18. CDR3 protein: CASSLKIFKDRGLQDTEAFF. CDR3 coding DNA: TGCGCCAGCAGCTTGAAGATTTTTAAGGACAGGGGGTTGCAGGACACTGAAGCTTTCTTT.

V is TRBV28 and J is TRBJ2-6, with 7 bases identical to TRBD2. The ends lost 5 bases at V and 7 bases at J; junction bases unmatched: 11. The CDR3 loop spans 16 amino acids. Germline V CDR1 and CDR2: MDHEN, SYDVKM. Here the CDR3 DNA reads TGTGCCAGCAGTCCGGGCGGGAGTTTTGGAGCCAACGTCCTGACTTTC. Translating gives CASSPGGSFGANVLTF. Supplemented by reference TRBV28 and TRBJ2-6, the full variable domain reads DVKVTQSSRYLVKRTGEKVFLECVQDMDHENMFWYRQDPGLGLRLIYFSYDVKMKEKGDIPEGYSVSREKKERFSLILESASTNQTSMYLCASSPGGSFGANVLTFGAGSRLTVL.

V is TRBV29-1 and J is TRBJ2-5; 10 positions agree with TRBD1. The better agreement between TRBJ2-7 and the DNA end casts doubt on the J call. Per germline, CDR1 SQVTM and CDR2 ANQGSEA. The CDR3 is 12 residues long. The chain's CDR3 is CSVSGTGDEQYF. The CDR3 DNA sequence: TGCAGCGTTTCCGGGACAGGGGACGAGCAGTACTTC.

The chain is built from TRBV28 and TRBJ2-5; 14 nucleotides line up with TRBD2. CDR3 length: 18 residues. Germline CDR1 and CDR2: MDHEN and SYDVKM. V trimming: 3 bases; J trimming: 1 base; junction bases outside the gene matches: 7. The CDR3 here is CASSLTSGRAGAQETQYF. CDR3 in DNA: TGTGCCAGCAGTTTGACTAGCGGGAGGGCGGGTGCCCAAGAGACCCAGTACTTC.